The T cell receptor beta chain under discussion was sequenced for a study of CD8 T cells in ankylosing spondylitis. Notes on the study in general: Made up of under ten highly homologous variants, a TCR beta motif appeared characteristic of ankylosing spondylitis blood.

Notes on this clonotype: The antigen is not known.

The CDR3 is made up of 13 amino acids. The V gene's germline CDR1 is LGHNA and CDR2 YSLEER. The ends were cut back, 0 bases at V and 3 bases at J, with 6 bases in the middle. Construction of TCR beta libraries was performed using quantitative 5'-RACE with molecular barcodes. TCRdb itself ran the 5' RACE reads through MiXCR, one entry per CDR3 protein. There are over 600,000 distinct CDR3 sequences in the sample; 15% to 20% occur only once, and about 20% lies in the top ten. The V and J genes are TRBV4-3 and TRBJ2-7; no clear D gene. The clonotype was recovered from a male donor with ankylosing spondylitis. The sequenced sample consisted of blood, either unsorted or a sorted T cell fraction (not recorded which). CDR3 nucleotides: TGCGCCAGCAGCCAAGATCAGGACTACGAGCAGTACTTC. The encoded protein is CASSQDQDYEQYF.